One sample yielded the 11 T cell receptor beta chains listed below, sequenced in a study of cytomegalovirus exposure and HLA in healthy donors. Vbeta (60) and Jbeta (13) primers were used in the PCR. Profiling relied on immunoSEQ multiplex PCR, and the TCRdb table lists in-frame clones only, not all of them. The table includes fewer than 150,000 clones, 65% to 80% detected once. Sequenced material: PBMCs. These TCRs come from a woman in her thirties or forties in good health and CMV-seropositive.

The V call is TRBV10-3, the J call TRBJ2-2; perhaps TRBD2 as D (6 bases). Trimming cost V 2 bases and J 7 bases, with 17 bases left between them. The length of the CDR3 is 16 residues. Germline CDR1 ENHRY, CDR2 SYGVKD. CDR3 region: CAISETPGWRVGELFF. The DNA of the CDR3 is TGTGCCATCAGTGAGACACCGGGGTGGAGGGTCGGGGAGCTGTTTTTT.

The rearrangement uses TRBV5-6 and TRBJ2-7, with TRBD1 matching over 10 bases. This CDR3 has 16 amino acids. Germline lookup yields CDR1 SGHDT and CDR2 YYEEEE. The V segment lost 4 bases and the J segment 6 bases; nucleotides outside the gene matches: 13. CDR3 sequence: CASSPPDGTGAFEQYF. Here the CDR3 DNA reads TGTGCCAGCAGCCCCCCGGACGGGACAGGGGCCTTCGAGCAGTACTTC.

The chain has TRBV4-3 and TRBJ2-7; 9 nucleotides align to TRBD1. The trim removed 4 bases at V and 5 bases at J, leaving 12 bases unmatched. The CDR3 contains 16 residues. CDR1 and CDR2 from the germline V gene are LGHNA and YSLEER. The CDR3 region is CASSRNLPGQGDEQYF. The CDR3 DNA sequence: TGCGCCAGCAGCCGAAACCTACCGGGACAGGGAGACGAGCAGTACTTC.

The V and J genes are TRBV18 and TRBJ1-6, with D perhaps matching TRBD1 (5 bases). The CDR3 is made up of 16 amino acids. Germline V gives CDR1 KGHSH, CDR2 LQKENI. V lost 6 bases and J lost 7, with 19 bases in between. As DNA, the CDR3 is TGTGCCAGCTCCCGAGCGGGGGAAGGATGGAATTCACCCCTCCACTTT. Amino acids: CASSRAGEGWNSPLHF.

In DNA form, the CDR3 reads TGTGCCAGCAGCGTAGGTAGCTCTGGAAACACCATATATTTT. It specifies CASSVGSSGNTIYF. The chain couples TRBV9 to TRBJ1-3; no clear D. Trimming took 0 bases from V and 0 from J, leaving 4 bases between them. The V gene's germline CDR1 is SGDLS and CDR2 YYNGEE. The CDR3 is 14 amino acids.

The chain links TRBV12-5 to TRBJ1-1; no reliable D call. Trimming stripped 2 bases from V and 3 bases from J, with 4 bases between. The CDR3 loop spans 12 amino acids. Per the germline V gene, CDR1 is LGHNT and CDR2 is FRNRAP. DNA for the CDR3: TGTGCTAGTGGTTTGACGGACACTGAAGCTTTCTTT. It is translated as CASGLTDTEAFF.

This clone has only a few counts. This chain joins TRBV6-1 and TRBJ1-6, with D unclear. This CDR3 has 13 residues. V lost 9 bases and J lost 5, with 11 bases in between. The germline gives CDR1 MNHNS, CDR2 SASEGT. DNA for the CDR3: TGTGCCAGTCTCCCTATAGATAATTCACCCCTCCACTTT. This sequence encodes CASLPIDNSPLHF.

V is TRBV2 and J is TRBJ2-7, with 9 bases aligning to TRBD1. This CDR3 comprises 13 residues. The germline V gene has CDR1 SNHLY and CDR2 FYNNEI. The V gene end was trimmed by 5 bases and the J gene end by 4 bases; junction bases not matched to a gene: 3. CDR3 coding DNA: TGTGCCAGCAGTACACAGGGGGCGTACGAGCAGTACTTC. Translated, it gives CASSTQGAYEQYF. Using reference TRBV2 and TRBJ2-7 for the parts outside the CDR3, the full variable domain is EPEVTQTPSHQVTQMGQEVILRCVPISNHLYFYWYRQILGQKVEFLVSFYNNEISEKSEIFDDQFSVERPDGSNFTLKIRSTKLEDSAMYFCASSTQGAYEQYFGPGTRLTVT.

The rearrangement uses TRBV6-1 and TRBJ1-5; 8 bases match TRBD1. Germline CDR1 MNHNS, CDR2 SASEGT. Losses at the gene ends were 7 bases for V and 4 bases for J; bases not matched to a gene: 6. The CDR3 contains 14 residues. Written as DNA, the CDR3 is TGTGCCAGCACCAAGGACAGGGAAAATCAGCCCCAGCATTTT. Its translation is CASTKDRENQPQHF.

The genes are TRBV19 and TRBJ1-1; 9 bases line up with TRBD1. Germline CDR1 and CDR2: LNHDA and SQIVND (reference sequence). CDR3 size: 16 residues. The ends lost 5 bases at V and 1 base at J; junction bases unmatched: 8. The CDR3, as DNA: TGTGCCAGTAGTTCCCCGCGGGACAGGGAGAACACTGAAGCTTTCTTT. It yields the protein CASSSPRDRENTEAFF.

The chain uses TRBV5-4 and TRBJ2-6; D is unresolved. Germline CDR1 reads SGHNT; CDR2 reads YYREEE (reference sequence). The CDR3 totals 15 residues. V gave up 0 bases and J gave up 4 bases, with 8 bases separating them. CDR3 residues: CASSLGGLGANVLTF. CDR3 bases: TGTGCCAGCAGCTTGGGTGGGCTCGGGGCCAACGTCCTGACTTTC. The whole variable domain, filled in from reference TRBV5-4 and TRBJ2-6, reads ETGVTQSPTHLIKTRGQQVTLRCSSQSGHNTVSWYQQALGQGPQFIFQYYREEENGRGNFPPRFSGLQFPNYSSELNVNALELDDSALYLCASSLGGLGANVLTFGAGSRLTVL.